Listed below are T cell receptor beta chains from one sample, sequenced in a study of T-cell reconstitution after alpha-beta-depleted transplantation in children. TCRdb called the PCR reads again in MiXCR, with one record for every CDR3 protein. This sample has 450,000 to 500,000 distinct CDR3 sequences; around 12% occur once, and the top ten carry around 5.8%. The sequenced sample was PBMCs from the stem cell graft donor, obtained from the stem cell graft. These receptor sequences come from a human donor who donated a stem cell graft to a child with combined immunodeficiency. CDR3s include the opening cysteine and the closing phenylalanine or tryptophan. A D gene is named only where the DNA matches it firmly. Not every row has a clone size; where given, it reads once, few, many or a size class.

J gene,V gene,clone size,D gene,CDR3 protein,CDR3 DNA
TRBJ2-3,TRBV9,NA,TRBD2,CASSPGGTGLGVRTQYF,TGTGCCAGCAGCCCCGGGGGGACGGGACTAGGGGTTCGTACGCAGTATTTT
TRBJ2-1,TRBV5-1,NA,TRBD1,CASSLGQGYYNEQFF,TGCGCCAGCAGCTTGGGACAGGGATACTACAATGAGCAGTTCTTC
TRBJ2-6,TRBV5-1,NA,NA,CASSLAGTFTGANVLTF,TGCGCCAGCAGCTTGGCCGGGACCTTCACTGGGGCCAACGTCCTGACTTTC
TRBJ2-3,TRBV10-3,few,TRBD2,CAMSGAGGADTQYF,TGTGCCATGTCCGGAGCGGGGGGTGCAGATACGCAGTATTTT
TRBJ1-2,TRBV10-3,NA,NA,CAISVGGVDGYTF,TGTGCCATCAGTGTTGGAGGAGTGGATGGCTACACCTTC
TRBJ2-2,TRBV7-9,NA,TRBD2,CASSPRLAVPNTGELFF,TGTGCCAGCAGCCCGCGACTAGCGGTTCCGAACACCGGGGAGCTGTTTTTT
TRBJ2-7,TRBV9,many,NA,CASSAGEYEQYF,TGTGCCAGCAGCGCAGGAGAATACGAGCAGTACTTC
TRBJ1-2,TRBV13,many,NA,CASSLRAAGYTF,TGTGCCAGCAGCTTAAGGGCAGCTGGCTACACCTTC
TRBJ1-4,TRBV12-3/TRBV12-4,NA,TRBD1,CASSLFGTGRNF,TGTGCCAGCAGTTTGTTTGGGACAGGGAGAAACTTT
TRBJ2-3,TRBV12-3/TRBV12-4,few,NA,CASSLPGPRTDTQYF,TGTGCCAGCAGTTTACCGGGACCCCGCACAGATACGCAGTATTTT
TRBJ2-7,TRBV29-1,NA,NA,CSVGLLREQYF,TGCAGCGTAGGACTTCTTCGCGAGCAGTACTTC
TRBJ2-3,TRBV12-3/TRBV12-4,few,NA,CASSGTSSDTQYF,TGTGCCAGCAGCGGAACTAGTTCAGATACGCAGTATTTT
TRBJ2-3,TRBV12-3/TRBV12-4,few,TRBD2,CASSHPGLAGADTQYF,TGTGCCAGCAGCCACCCGGGACTAGCGGGGGCTGATACGCAGTATTTT
TRBJ2-5,TRBV18,few,NA,CASSPQGKETQYF,TGTGCCAGCTCACCCCAGGGGAAAGAGACCCAGTACTTC
TRBJ2-3,TRBV7-6,many,NA,CASSLPWADTQYF,TGTGCCAGCAGCTTACCGTGGGCAGATACGCAGTATTTT
TRBJ2-1,TRBV19,NA,NA,CASSVSISRLHNEQFF,TGTGCCAGTAGTGTTTCCATCTCCAGGCTCCACAATGAGCAGTTCTTC
TRBJ2-5,TRBV7-9,many,NA,CASSFVGQETQYF,TGTGCCAGCAGCTTCGTGGGGCAAGAGACCCAGTACTTC
TRBJ2-7,TRBV10-3,many,TRBD1,CAISDAGTVDEQYF,TGTGCCATCAGTGATGCCGGGACAGTCGACGAGCAGTACTTC
TRBJ1-5,TRBV12-3/TRBV12-4,many,NA,CASSADLGQPQHF,TGTGCCAGCAGTGCGGACCTTGGTCAGCCCCAGCATTTT
TRBJ2-7,TRBV2,NA,NA,CASTTAETYEQYF,TGTGCCAGCACCACAGCGGAAACGTACGAGCAGTACTTC
TRBJ2-1,TRBV30,NA,NA,CAWSKGGNEQFF,TGTGCCTGGAGTAAGGGTGGAAATGAGCAGTTCTTC
TRBJ2-7,TRBV21-1,NA,NA,CASSKGDWREQYF,TGTGCCAGCAGCAAAGGTGATTGGAGGGAGCAGTACTTC
TRBJ2-1,TRBV7-2,few,NA,CASSPLLGPQFF,TGTGCCAGCAGCCCGTTACTAGGACCGCAGTTCTTC
TRBJ1-2,TRBV12-3/TRBV12-4,many,NA,CASSNRDGNTF,TGTGCCAGCAGCAACCGGGACGGAAACACCTTC
TRBJ2-3,TRBV7-2,many,NA,CASSEITGTDTQYF,TGTGCCAGCAGCGAAATTACAGGCACAGATACGCAGTATTTT
TRBJ2-3,TRBV29-1,NA,NA,CSVVSDTQYF,TGCAGCGTTGTGTCGGATACGCAGTATTTT
TRBJ2-1,TRBV6-2/TRBV6-3,few,NA,CARINLQSLRSYNEQFF,TGTGCCAGGATAAACCTACAAAGCTTGAGATCCTACAATGAGCAGTTCTTC
TRBJ2-1,TRBV30,few,NA,CAALQGYNEQFF,TGTGCTGCACTACAGGGCTACAATGAGCAGTTCTTC
TRBJ2-1,TRBV5-1,many,NA,CASSLRLQFNEQFF,TGCGCCAGCAGCTTACGGCTCCAATTCAATGAGCAGTTCTTC
TRBJ2-1,TRBV19,once,NA,CASHYGPARGGGNEQFF,TGTGCCAGTCACTATGGGCCCGCAAGGGGGGGAGGCAATGAGCAGTTCTTC
TRBJ2-2,TRBV4-3,many,NA,CASRDRVEHTGELFF,TGCGCCAGCAGGGATCGGGTGGAACACACCGGGGAGCTGTTTTTT
TRBJ2-1,TRBV21-1,few,NA,CASSKLKVGFF,TGTGCCAGCAGCAAATTAAAGGTGGGCTTCTTC
TRBJ1-5,TRBV11-3,few,NA,CASSPRVGQPQHF,TGTGCCAGCAGCCCCAGGGTGGGTCAGCCCCAGCATTTT
TRBJ1-6,TRBV5-1,few,NA,CASSLDQNSPLHF,TGCGCCAGCAGCTTGGATCAAAATTCACCCCTCCACTTT
TRBJ2-3,TRBV13,NA,NA,CASSLTLTGATITDTQYF,TGTGCCAGCAGCTTAACTCTCACCGGGGCAACTATCACAGATACGCAGTATTTT
TRBJ2-7,TRBV7-2,many,TRBD2,CASSLVGLEVEQYF,TGTGCCAGCAGCTTAGTCGGACTAGAAGTCGAGCAGTACTTC
TRBJ2-1,TRBV29-1,few,NA,CSVIGGESEFF,TGCAGCGTTATTGGCGGGGAGTCGGAGTTCTTC
TRBJ2-1,TRBV10-3,NA,NA,CATGTSSSYNEQFF,TGTGCCACCGGGACTTCCTCCTCCTACAATGAGCAGTTCTTC
TRBJ1-2,TRBV12-3/TRBV12-4,many,TRBD1,CASSSGTGLLGYGYTF,TGTGCCAGCAGTTCCGGGACAGGGCTTTTAGGCTATGGCTACACCTTC
TRBJ2-5,TRBV28,NA,NA,CASSFPGQQETQYF,TGTGCCAGCAGTTTCCCAGGCCAACAAGAGACCCAGTACTTC
TRBJ1-1,TRBV7-9,once,TRBD1,CASSLAGTGEAFF,TGTGCCAGCAGCTTAGCCGGGACAGGCGAGGCTTTCTTT
TRBJ2-1,TRBV6-2/TRBV6-3,many,NA,CASSYWNEQFF,TGTGCCAGCAGTTACTGGAATGAGCAGTTCTTC
TRBJ2-3,TRBV10-3,many,TRBD2,CAITRTSERTDTQYF,TGTGCCATCACGAGGACTAGCGAACGCACAGATACGCAGTATTTT
TRBJ2-5,TRBV29-1,NA,NA,CSVDRDFQETQYF,TGCAGCGTTGACCGGGATTTCCAAGAGACCCAGTACTTC
TRBJ2-7,TRBV27,many,NA,CASSLAGNYEQYF,TGTGCCAGCAGTTTAGCCGGCAACTACGAGCAGTACTTC
TRBJ2-3,TRBV4-3,NA,NA,CASSPRELTGTDTQYF,TGCGCCAGCAGCCCCCGGGAGTTGACCGGCACAGATACGCAGTATTTT
TRBJ1-2,TRBV10-3,few,TRBD1,CAIRGQGDPNWRTGDGYTF,TGTGCCATCAGGGGACAGGGGGACCCAAACTGGCGGACTGGCGATGGCTACACCTTC
TRBJ2-3,TRBV27,many,NA,CASSPRIGMDTQYF,TGTGCCAGCAGTCCCAGGATCGGGATGGATACGCAGTATTTT
TRBJ2-3,TRBV6-5,few,TRBD1,CASSYTGGSADTQYF,TGTGCCAGCAGTTACACAGGGGGCTCCGCAGATACGCAGTATTTT
TRBJ2-7,TRBV7-9,NA,NA,CASSSTRQDLTYEQYF,TGTGCCAGCAGCTCTACGCGACAGGACCTCACCTACGAGCAGTACTTC
TRBJ2-7,TRBV11-2,NA,NA,CASSLPREGGRSSYEQYF,TGTGCCAGCAGCTTACCAAGGGAGGGGGGGCGCAGCTCCTACGAGCAGTACTTC
TRBJ1-6,TRBV6-1,few,TRBD1,CASSEAWDRDRGF,TGTGCCAGCAGTGAAGCGTGGGACCGGGACAGGGGTTTT
TRBJ2-1,TRBV12-3/TRBV12-4,many,TRBD1,CASSTVRGGLRFF,TGTGCCAGCAGCACTGTGCGAGGGGGCTTACGGTTCTTC
TRBJ2-5,TRBV13,NA,NA,CASSPGTRDVQETQYF,TGTGCCAGCAGCCCGGGGACAAGGGATGTACAAGAGACCCAGTACTTC